This TCR beta chain comes out of a study of shared clonotypes between healthy human individuals. Overall study results and limits: Clonotypes which were not shared had lower generation probabilities than clonotypes that all four donors shared. A few donors showed sharing of approximately 4.7% of naive CD4 clonotypes.

A note on this clone: Its matching antigen is unknown.

Cells designated naive CD8 were CD45RO-negative and were positively selected for CCR7, with terminally differentiated effector memory CD45RA+ cells excluded. Assay used: immunoSEQ multiplex PCR; TCRdb lists only in-frame clones, some missing. Here the sample spans around 1.9 million clones, about 93% being singletons. The V and J ends lost 1 base and 4 bases respectively, with 18 bases between them. Germline lookup yields CDR1 LNHDA and CDR2 SQIVND (reference sequence). The CDR3 covers 17 residues. Sequenced sample: naive CD8+ T cells from PBMCs. This clonotype was sampled from a man between 18 and 29 years old in good health. Some clones in this sample may be carry-over from other donors' samples. This rearrangement joins TRBV19 to TRBJ2-3; perhaps TRBD2 as D (6 bases). In nucleotides, the CDR3 is TGTGCCAGTAGTATAGCCGCCCCACGGGGGAGAGCAGATACGCAGTATTTT. It yields the protein CASSIAAPRGRADTQYF.